Each of the 9 T cell receptor beta chains below was sequenced from the same sample in a study of shared clonotypes between healthy human individuals. This table comes from immunoSEQ multiplex PCR, and its TCRdb copy is limited to in-frame clones, with some not included. The profile shows around 350,000 clones, around four fifths of them singletons. Sequencing was carried out using memory CD4+ T cells sorted from blood. Subset denoted: CD45RA-negative fraction. These TCRs come from a man between 25 and 39 years old in good health.

The chain joins TRBV27 to TRBJ2-7; TRBD1 agrees at 10 bases. Losses at the gene ends were 3 bases for V and 6 bases for J; bases not matched to a gene: 14. The CDR3 spans 17 residues. Germline V CDR1 and CDR2: MNHEY, SMNVEV (reference sequence). The CDR3 region is CASSFRPRGTGALEQYF. DNA of the CDR3: TGTGCCAGCAGTTTCCGACCGCGCGGGACAGGGGCACTCGAGCAGTACTTC.

This chain joins TRBV10-1 and TRBJ1-5; D perhaps matches TRBD1 (5 bases). Germline V CDR1 and CDR2: WNHNN, SYGVQD (reference sequence). Trimming took 5 bases from V and 1 from J, leaving 9 bases between them. This CDR3 has 14 residues. The CDR3 here is CASSPGGSNQPQHF. The CDR3 coding sequence is TGCGCCAGCAGTCCGGGGGGGAGCAATCAGCCCCAGCATTTT.

V is TRBV30 and J is TRBJ2-7, with 8 bases that match TRBD1. V shed 3 bases and J 0 bases; nucleotides not matched to a gene: 4. Germline-derived CDR1 and CDR2 are GTSNPN and SVGIG (reference sequence). This CDR3 is built from 14 residues. The CDR3: CAWRSGTGSYEQYF. As DNA, the CDR3 is TGTGCCTGGAGATCCGGGACAGGCTCCTACGAGCAGTACTTC. Combining the CDR3 with reference TRBV30 and TRBJ2-7 gives the whole variable domain SQTIHQWPATLVQPVGSPLSLECTVEGTSNPNLYWYRQAAGRGLQLLFYSVGIGQISSEVPQNLSASRPQDRQFILSSKKLLLSDSGFYLCAWRSGTGSYEQYFGPGTRLTVT.

The J gene is TRBJ1-1, the V gene TRBV29-1; D is perhaps TRBD1 (5 bases). Looked up from germline, CDR1 is SQVTM and CDR2 is ANQGSEA. The length of the CDR3 is 13 residues. With 6 bases removed from V and 2 bases from J, the gap between germline ends came to 13 bases. CDR3 sequence: CSVKAQGNTEAFF. The CDR3 DNA is TGCAGCGTAAAAGCCCAGGGAAACACTGAAGCTTTCTTT.

V is TRBV6-1 and J is TRBJ1-5; D unresolved. The CDR3 covers 14 residues. Germline V gene sequence: CDR1 MNHNS, CDR2 SASEGT. Between the trimmed V and J ends, which lost 6 bases and 0 bases, there was a span of 9 bases. In DNA, the CDR3 is TGTGCCAGCAGGGCAAGTTATAGCAATCAGCCCCAGCATTTT. This gives the protein CASRASYSNQPQHF.

The chain recombines TRBV10-3 with TRBJ2-1; TRBD2 matches 14 bases. The V gene's germline CDR1 is ENHRY and CDR2 SYGVKD. The CDR3 extends over 18 amino acids. V lost 1 base, J lost 10 bases, and 12 bases stayed unmatched. In DNA form, the CDR3 reads TGTGCCATCAGTGAGTTTCCAATGACTAGCGGGAGGGCCTCGGAGCAGTTCTTC. It is translated as CAISEFPMTSGRASEQFF.

This clone occurred a few times. The chain couples TRBV9 to TRBJ2-3; TRBD1 or TRBD2 may be the D gene (5 bases each). From germline, CDR1 is SGDLS and CDR2 YYNGEE. Trimming took 4 bases from V and 2 from J, leaving 20 bases between them. This CDR3 is built from 17 residues. The CDR3 DNA reads as TGTGCCAGCAGCTTTACTCCGGGACCCCCGAACACAGATACGCAGTATTTT. It yields the protein CASSFTPGPPNTDTQYF.

CDR3: CASSYGGVNTEAFF. The CDR3 DNA sequence: TGTGCCAGCAGTTACGGGGGAGTGAACACTGAAGCTTTCTTT. The chain couples TRBV6-5 to TRBJ1-1, with D perhaps TRBD1 (5 bases). Germline V gene data show CDR1 as MNHEY and CDR2 as SVGAGI. The CDR3 sequence is 14 residues long. Trimming stripped 2 bases from V and 0 bases from J, with 7 bases between.

The rearrangement links TRBV10-3 to TRBJ1-1; 7 bases align to TRBD1. The CDR3 covers 15 residues. Trimming at V came to 0 bases and at J to 1 base, leaving 2 bases not matched to a gene. Germline V gene sequence: CDR1 ENHRY, CDR2 SYGVKD. The chain's CDR3 is CAISESRGQNTEAFF. For the CDR3, the DNA is TGTGCCATCAGTGAGTCGAGGGGGCAGAACACTGAAGCTTTCTTT.